These T cell receptor beta chains were read from a single sample in a study of cytomegalovirus exposure and HLA in healthy donors. Data came from immunoSEQ multiplex PCR; TCRdb stores just in-frame clones and leaves some out. Of fewer than 120,000 clones in the sample, 76% were seen once. Sequenced material: PBMCs. These receptors were obtained from a man aged 25-45 years in good health and CMV-seropositive. Each CDR3 is given with its conserved first and last residue. A D gene is named only where the DNA matches it firmly. Clone size appears in some rows only: once, few, many, or a class for an expanded clone.

TRBV30,NA,NA,TRBJ1-2,CAWSHSGYTF,TGTGCCTGGAGTCATTCTGGCTACACCTTC
TRBV5-5,NA,NA,TRBJ1-1,CASSSLGRLTEAFF,TGTGCCAGCAGCTCTTTAGGGAGGTTGACTGAAGCTTTCTTT
TRBV5-4,NA,TRBD1,TRBJ1-2,CASSEPGQGSGGYTF,TGTGCCAGCAGCGAGCCGGGACAGGGTTCCGGTGGCTACACCTTC
TRBV2,once,NA,TRBJ2-7,CASRVEQDSYEQYF,TGTGCCAGCAGGGTCGAGCAGGACTCCTACGAGCAGTACTTC
TRBV10-3,NA,TRBD1,TRBJ2-5,CAISDPQDRAPETQYF,TGTGCCATCAGTGACCCTCAGGACAGGGCCCCCGAGACCCAGTACTTC
TRBV5-1,once,NA,TRBJ1-2,CASSLGGGYTF,TGCGCCAGCAGCTTGGGAGGTGGCTACACCTTC
TRBV7-2,NA,NA,TRBJ2-7,CASSLGIRGYEQYF,TGTGCCAGCAGCTTAGGTATACGGGGCTACGAGCAGTACTTC
TRBV29-1,NA,TRBD2,TRBJ2-5,CSVGTSGGQETQYF,TGCAGCGTGGGGACTAGCGGGGGCCAAGAGACCCAGTACTTC
TRBV7-9,NA,TRBD1,TRBJ2-1,CASSYRQGGYNEQFF,TGTGCCAGCAGCTACCGACAGGGTGGCTACAATGAGCAGTTCTTC
TRBV6-6,few,NA,TRBJ2-7,CASSYGRGYEQYF,TGTGCCAGCAGTTACGGCAGGGGCTACGAGCAGTACTTC
TRBV18,NA,TRBD1,TRBJ2-7,CASSPRDRGSSYEQYF,TGTGCCAGCTCACCACGGGACAGGGGTAGCTCCTACGAGCAGTACTTC